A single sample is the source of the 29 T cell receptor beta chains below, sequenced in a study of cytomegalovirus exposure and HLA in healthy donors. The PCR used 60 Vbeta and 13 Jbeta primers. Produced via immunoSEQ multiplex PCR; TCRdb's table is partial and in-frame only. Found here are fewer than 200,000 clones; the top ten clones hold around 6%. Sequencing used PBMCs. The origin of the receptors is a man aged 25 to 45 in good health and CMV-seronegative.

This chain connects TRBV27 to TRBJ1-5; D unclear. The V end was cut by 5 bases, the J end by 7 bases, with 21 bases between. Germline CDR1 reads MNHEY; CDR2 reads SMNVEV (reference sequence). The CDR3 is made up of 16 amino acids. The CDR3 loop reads CASSAQGIPDSQPQHF. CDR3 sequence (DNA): TGTGCCAGCAGTGCTCAAGGGATCCCGGACTCCCAGCCCCAGCATTTT.

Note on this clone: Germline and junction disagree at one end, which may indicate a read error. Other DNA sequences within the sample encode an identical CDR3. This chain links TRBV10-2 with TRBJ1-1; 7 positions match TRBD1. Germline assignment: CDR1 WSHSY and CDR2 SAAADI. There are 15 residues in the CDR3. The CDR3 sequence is CASNRAGGQSAEAFF. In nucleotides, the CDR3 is TGCGCCAGCAATAGGGCAGGGGGACAATCCGCTGAGGCTTTCTTT.

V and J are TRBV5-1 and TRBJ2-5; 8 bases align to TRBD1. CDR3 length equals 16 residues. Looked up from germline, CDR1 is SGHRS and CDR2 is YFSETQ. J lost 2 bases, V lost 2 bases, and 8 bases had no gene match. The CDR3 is CASSFGDRGEQETQYF. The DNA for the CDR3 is TGCGCCAGCAGCTTTGGAGACAGGGGAGAGCAAGAGACCCAGTACTTC. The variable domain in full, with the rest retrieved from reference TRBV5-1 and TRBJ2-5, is KAGVTQTPRYLIKTRGQQVTLSCSPISGHRSVSWYQQTPGQGLQFLFEYFSETQRNKGNFPGRFSGRQFSNSRSEMNVSTLELGDSALYLCASSFGDRGEQETQYFGPGTRLLVL.

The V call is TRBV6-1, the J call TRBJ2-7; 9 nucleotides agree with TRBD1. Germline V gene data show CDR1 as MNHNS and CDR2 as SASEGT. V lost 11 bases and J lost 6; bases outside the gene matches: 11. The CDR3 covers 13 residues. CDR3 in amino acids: CAGRTGELPEQYF. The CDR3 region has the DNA TGTGCCGGAAGGACAGGGGAGCTACCCGAGCAGTACTTC.

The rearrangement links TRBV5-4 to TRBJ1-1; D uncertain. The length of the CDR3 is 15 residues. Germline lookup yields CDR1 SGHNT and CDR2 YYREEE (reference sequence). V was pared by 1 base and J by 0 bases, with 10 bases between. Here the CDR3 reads CASSLPGSMNTEAFF. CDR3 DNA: TGTGCCAGCAGCTTGCCAGGATCAATGAACACTGAAGCTTTCTTT.

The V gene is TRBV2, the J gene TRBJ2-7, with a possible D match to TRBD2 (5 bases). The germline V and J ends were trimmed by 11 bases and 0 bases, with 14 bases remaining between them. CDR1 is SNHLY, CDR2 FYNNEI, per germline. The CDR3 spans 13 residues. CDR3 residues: CASGEGFSYEQYF. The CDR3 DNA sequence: TGTGCCTCAGGAGAGGGCTTCTCCTACGAGCAGTACTTC.

CDR3 sequence: CSVGRGASTDTQYF. CDR3 DNA sequence: TGCAGCGTTGGGCGGGGGGCCTCCACAGATACGCAGTATTTT. V gene TRBV29-1 combines with J gene TRBJ2-3; 8 nucleotides agree with TRBD2. The CDR3 consists of 14 residues. Germline assignment: CDR1 SQVTM and CDR2 ANQGSEA. V lost 4 bases, J lost 2 bases, and 5 bases stayed unmatched.

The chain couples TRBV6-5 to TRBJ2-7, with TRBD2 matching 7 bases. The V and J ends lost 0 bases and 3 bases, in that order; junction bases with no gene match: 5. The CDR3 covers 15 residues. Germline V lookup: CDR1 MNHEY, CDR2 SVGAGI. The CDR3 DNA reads TGTGCCAGCAGTTACTCGGCGGGGGTGCTCTACGAGCAGTACTTC. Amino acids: CASSYSAGVLYEQYF.

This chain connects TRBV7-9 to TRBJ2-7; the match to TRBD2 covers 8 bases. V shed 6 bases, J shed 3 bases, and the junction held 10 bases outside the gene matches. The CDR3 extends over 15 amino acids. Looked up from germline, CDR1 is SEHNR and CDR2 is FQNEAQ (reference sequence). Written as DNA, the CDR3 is TGTGCCAGCAGTCCCGGATCGAGCGGGAGCTACGAGCAGTACTTC. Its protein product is CASSPGSSGSYEQYF. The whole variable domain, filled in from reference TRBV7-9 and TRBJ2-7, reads DTGVSQNPRHKITKRGQNVTFRCDPISEHNRLYWYRQTLGQGPEFLTYFQNEAQLEKSRLLSDRFSAERPKGSFSTLEIQRTEQGDSAMYLCASSPGSSGSYEQYFGPGTRLTVT.

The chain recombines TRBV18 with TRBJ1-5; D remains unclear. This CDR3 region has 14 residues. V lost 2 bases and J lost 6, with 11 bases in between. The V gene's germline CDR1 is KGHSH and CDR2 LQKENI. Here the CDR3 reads CASSPGEVIQPQHF. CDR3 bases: TGTGCCAGCTCACCAGGAGAAGTGATTCAGCCCCAGCATTTT.

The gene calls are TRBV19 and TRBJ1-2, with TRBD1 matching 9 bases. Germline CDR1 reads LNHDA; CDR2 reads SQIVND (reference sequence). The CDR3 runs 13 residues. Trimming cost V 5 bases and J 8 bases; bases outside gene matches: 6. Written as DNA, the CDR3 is TGTGCCAGTAGTTACCGGGACAGGGAAGGCTACACCTTC. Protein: CASSYRDREGYTF.

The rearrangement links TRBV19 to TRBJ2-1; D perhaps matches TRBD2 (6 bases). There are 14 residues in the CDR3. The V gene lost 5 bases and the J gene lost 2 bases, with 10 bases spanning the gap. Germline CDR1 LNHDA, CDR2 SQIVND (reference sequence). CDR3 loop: CASSQRAAYNEQFF. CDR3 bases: TGTGCCAGTAGTCAGCGGGCCGCCTACAATGAGCAGTTCTTC.

CDR3 sequence (DNA): TGTGCCAGTAGTGATGGGGGGGCGGGGAGAGATACGCAGTATTTT. Its translation: CASSDGGAGRDTQYF. The chain combines TRBV19 with TRBJ2-3; tentatively, D is TRBD2 (7 bases). CDR3 size: 15 residues. Trimming stripped 5 bases from V and 5 bases from J, with 17 bases between. Germline loops: CDR1 LNHDA, CDR2 SQIVND (reference sequence).

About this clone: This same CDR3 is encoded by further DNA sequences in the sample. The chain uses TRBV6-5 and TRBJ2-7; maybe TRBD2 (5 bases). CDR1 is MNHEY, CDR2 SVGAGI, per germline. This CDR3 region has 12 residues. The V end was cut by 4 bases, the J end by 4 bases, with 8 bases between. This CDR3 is CASSSSGYEQYF. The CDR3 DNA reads TGTGCCAGCAGTTCCAGCGGTTACGAGCAGTACTTC.

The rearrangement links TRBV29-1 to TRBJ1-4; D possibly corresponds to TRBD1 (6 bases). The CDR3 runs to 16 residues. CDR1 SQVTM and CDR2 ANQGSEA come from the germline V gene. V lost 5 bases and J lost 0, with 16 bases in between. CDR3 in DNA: TGCAGCGTTACAGGGTACAAAGGCGCAACTAATGAAAAACTGTTTTTT. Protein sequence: CSVTGYKGATNEKLFF.

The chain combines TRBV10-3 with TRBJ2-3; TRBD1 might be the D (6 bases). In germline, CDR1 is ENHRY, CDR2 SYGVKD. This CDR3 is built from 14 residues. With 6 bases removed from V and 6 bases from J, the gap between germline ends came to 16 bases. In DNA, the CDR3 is TGTGCCATCAGGACACAGGGAATGAAGGATACGCAGTATTTT. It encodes CAIRTQGMKDTQYF.

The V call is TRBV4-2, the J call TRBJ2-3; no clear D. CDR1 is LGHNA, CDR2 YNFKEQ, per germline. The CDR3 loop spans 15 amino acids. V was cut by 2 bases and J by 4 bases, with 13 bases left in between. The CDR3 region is CASSQPPNPSDTQYF. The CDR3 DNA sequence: TGTGCCAGCAGCCAACCACCTAACCCCTCAGATACGCAGTATTTT.

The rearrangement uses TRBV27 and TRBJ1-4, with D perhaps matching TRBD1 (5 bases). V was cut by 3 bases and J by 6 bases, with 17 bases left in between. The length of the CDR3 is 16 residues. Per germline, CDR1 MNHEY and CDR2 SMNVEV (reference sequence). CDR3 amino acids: CASSFHPPRADEKLFF. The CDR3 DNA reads TGTGCCAGCAGTTTTCATCCTCCCAGGGCCGATGAAAAACTGTTTTTT.

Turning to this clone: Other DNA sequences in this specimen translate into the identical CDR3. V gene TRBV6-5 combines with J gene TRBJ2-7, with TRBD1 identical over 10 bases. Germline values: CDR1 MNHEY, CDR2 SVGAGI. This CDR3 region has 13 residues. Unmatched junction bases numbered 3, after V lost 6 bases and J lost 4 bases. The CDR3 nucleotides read TGTGCCAGCAGCCGGGACAGGGGTTACGAGCAGTACTTC. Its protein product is CASSRDRGYEQYF.

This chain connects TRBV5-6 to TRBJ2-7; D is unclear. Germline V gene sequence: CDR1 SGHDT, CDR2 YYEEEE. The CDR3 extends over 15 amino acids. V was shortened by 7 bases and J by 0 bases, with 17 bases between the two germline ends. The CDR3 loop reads CASGPSRVTSYEQYF. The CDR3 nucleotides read TGTGCCAGCGGCCCATCCCGGGTAACCTCCTACGAGCAGTACTTC.

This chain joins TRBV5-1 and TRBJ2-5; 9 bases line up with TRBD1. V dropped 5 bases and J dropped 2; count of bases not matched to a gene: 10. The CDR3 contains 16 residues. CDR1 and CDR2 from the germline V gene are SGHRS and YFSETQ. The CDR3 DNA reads TGCGCCAGCAGTCCCGGGACAGGGAATATACAAGAGACCCAGTACTTC. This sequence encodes CASSPGTGNIQETQYF.

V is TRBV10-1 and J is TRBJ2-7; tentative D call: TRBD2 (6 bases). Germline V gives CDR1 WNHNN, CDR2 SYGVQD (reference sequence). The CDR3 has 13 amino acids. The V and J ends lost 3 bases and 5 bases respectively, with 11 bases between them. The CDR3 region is CASSDRGEDEQYF. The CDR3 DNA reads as TGCGCCAGCAGTGATAGAGGGGAGGACGAGCAGTACTTC.

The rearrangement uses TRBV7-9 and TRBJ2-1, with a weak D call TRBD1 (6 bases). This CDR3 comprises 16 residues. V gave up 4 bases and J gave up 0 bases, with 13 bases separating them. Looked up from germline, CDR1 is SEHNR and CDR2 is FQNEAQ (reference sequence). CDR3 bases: TGTGCCAGCAGCTCCGGGACAACCAGCTCCTACAATGAGCAGTTCTTC. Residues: CASSSGTTSSYNEQFF.

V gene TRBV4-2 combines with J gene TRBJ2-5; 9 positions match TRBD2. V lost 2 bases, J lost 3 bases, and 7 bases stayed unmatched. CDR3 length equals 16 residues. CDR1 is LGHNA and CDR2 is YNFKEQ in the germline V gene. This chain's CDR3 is CASSQPSGTSKETQYF. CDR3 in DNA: TGTGCCAGCAGCCAACCATCCGGGACTAGCAAAGAGACCCAGTACTTC.

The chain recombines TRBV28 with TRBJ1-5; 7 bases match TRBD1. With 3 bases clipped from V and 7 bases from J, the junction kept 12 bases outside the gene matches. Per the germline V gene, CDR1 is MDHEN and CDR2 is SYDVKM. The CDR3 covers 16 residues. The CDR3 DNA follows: TGTGCCAGCAGTTTTCCTCAGGGGGTCGGGAGACAGCCCCAGCATTTT. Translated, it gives CASSFPQGVGRQPQHF.

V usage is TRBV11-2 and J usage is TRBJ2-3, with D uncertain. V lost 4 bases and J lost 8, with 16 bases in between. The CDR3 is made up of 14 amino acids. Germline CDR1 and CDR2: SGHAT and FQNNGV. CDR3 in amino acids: CASSSRPVAGTQYF. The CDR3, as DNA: TGTGCCAGCAGCTCCCGACCCGTGGCAGGTACGCAGTATTTT.

CDR3 DNA sequence: TGTGCCAGCAGTGGGGGACAGGGAGTTTCACCCCTCCACTTT. It translates to CASSGGQGVSPLHF. The rearrangement uses TRBV6-5 and TRBJ1-6; 9 bases are shared with TRBD1. The CDR3 is 14 amino acids. V shed 5 bases, J shed 9 bases, and the junction held 5 bases outside the gene matches. CDR1 MNHEY and CDR2 SVGAGI come from the germline V gene.

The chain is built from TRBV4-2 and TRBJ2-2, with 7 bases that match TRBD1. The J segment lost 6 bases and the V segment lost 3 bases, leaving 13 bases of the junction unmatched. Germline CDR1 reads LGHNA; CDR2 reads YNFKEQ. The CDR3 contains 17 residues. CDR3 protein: CASSQDPGQAWAGELFF. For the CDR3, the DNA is TGTGCCAGCAGCCAGGACCCAGGACAGGCGTGGGCCGGGGAGCTGTTTTTT.

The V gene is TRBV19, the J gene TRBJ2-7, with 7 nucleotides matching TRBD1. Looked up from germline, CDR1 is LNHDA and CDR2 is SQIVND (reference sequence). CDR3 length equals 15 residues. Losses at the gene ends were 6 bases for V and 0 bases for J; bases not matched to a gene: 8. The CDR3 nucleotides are TGTGCCAGTAGCCGGTCGAGGGACAGCTCCTACGAGCAGTACTTC. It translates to CASSRSRDSSYEQYF.